The TCR beta chain described here comes from a study of shared clonotypes between healthy human individuals. Terminally differentiated effector memory CD45RA+ cells were excluded by CCR7 positive selection of CD45RO-negative cells. Running of the assay took place at deep level. The repertoire was sequenced with immunoSEQ multiplex PCR; TCRdb's copy has only in-frame clones and lacks some. Altogether roughly 2,000,000 clones are present, 85% to 95% being singletons, with the ten largest covering 1.5% to 2%. Sequencing was performed on naive CD8+ T cells from PBMCs. The TCR originated in a man aged 18-30 years in good health. Some clones in this sample may be carry-over from other donors' samples.

CDR3 nucleotide sequence: TGTGCCAGCAGTTCAGTCCCCTACGAGCAGTACTTC. It is translated as CASSSVPYEQYF. The J gene is TRBJ2-7, the V gene TRBV27; D uncertain. Germline assignment: CDR1 MNHEY and CDR2 SMNVEV (reference sequence). The CDR3 sequence is 12 residues long. Trimming removed 4 bases at V and 2 bases at J, with 6 bases between.